These 24 T cell receptor beta chains share one sample of origin, sequenced in a study of cytomegalovirus exposure and HLA in healthy donors. This PCR relied on a set of 60 Vbeta primers and 13 Jbeta primers. The table came from immunoSEQ multiplex PCR; TCRdb's copy has only in-frame clones and leaves some out. The listing contains more than 140,000 clones. The source material was PBMCs. These receptors came from a woman between 18 and 29 years old in good health and CMV-seronegative.

The J gene is TRBJ2-1, the V gene TRBV10-3, with 13 bases that match TRBD2. V shed 10 bases, J shed 9 bases, and the junction held 6 bases outside the gene matches. The CDR3 is 13 amino acids. Germline CDR1 and CDR2: ENHRY and SYGVKD. This chain's CDR3 is CASGLAGAVEQFF. The CDR3 nucleotides are TGTGCCAGCGGACTAGCGGGAGCGGTTGAGCAGTTCTTC.

The chain uses TRBV6-1 and TRBJ2-3; TRBD2 agrees at 9 bases. V trimming: 7 bases; J trimming: 1 base; junction bases outside the gene matches: 3. The CDR3 loop spans 14 amino acids. CDR1 and CDR2 from the germline V gene are MNHNS and SASEGT. This CDR3 reads CASILAGGTDTQYF. CDR3 DNA sequence: TGTGCCAGCATTTTAGCGGGAGGCACAGATACGCAGTATTTT.

The genes are TRBV10-3 and TRBJ1-3, with D possibly being TRBD1 (5 bases). V dropped 0 bases and J dropped 4 bases, with 10 bases sitting between them. CDR3 length equals 15 residues. Germline CDR1 reads ENHRY; CDR2 reads SYGVKD. The CDR3 DNA sequence: TGTGCCATCAGTGAGTCGGGCCCAGGGGGAAACACCATATATTTT. Amino acid sequence: CAISESGPGGNTIYF.

The V call is TRBV29-1, the J call TRBJ2-2; perhaps TRBD2 as D (6 bases). Germline V gene sequence: CDR1 SQVTM, CDR2 ANQGSEA. Trimming left V 7 bases short and J 4 bases short, with 19 bases between. This CDR3 is built from 15 residues. The CDR3 DNA follows: TGCAGCGGGGATATGGGGTACGGGGGCACCGGGGAGCTGTTTTTT. Translating gives CSGDMGYGGTGELFF.

The chain couples TRBV19 to TRBJ1-1; possible D gene TRBD1, 6 bases. The germline V gene has CDR1 LNHDA and CDR2 SQIVND (reference sequence). V was pared by 3 bases and J by 0 bases, with 14 bases between. This CDR3 contains 16 residues. The CDR3 coding sequence is TGTGCCAGTAGTATCACAGGGACCCCCCTGAACACTGAAGCTTTCTTT. Amino acid sequence: CASSITGTPLNTEAFF.

The chain combines TRBV5-1 with TRBJ1-1; D may be TRBD1 (6 bases). The CDR3 length is 13 residues. The ends were cut back, 4 bases at V and 3 bases at J, with 10 bases in the middle. The germline V gene has CDR1 SGHRS and CDR2 YFSETQ. CDR3 amino acids: CASSPRTDTEAFF. For the CDR3, the DNA is TGCGCCAGCAGCCCCCGGACAGACACTGAAGCTTTCTTT.

The chain uses TRBV7-9 and TRBJ2-7; maybe TRBD1 (6 bases). V dropped 5 bases and J dropped 2 bases, with 28 bases sitting between them. The CDR3 runs to 19 residues. Germline assignment: CDR1 SEHNR and CDR2 FQNEAQ (reference sequence). This CDR3 is CASSPNSAVGQGRPYEQYV. The DNA for the CDR3 is TGTGCCAGCAGCCCTAATTCCGCCGTTGGGCAGGGGCGACCCTACGAGCAGTACGTC.

The CDR3 loop is CASSLPGGTAAGEQYF. In DNA, the CDR3 is TGTGCCAGCAGCCTCCCGGGGGGAACAGCCGCTGGGGAGCAGTACTTC. The chain has TRBV11-2 and TRBJ2-7, with TRBD2 matching 7 bases. Trimming took 5 bases from V and 7 from J; bases not matched to a gene: 17. Germline V gene sequence: CDR1 SGHAT, CDR2 FQNNGV. This CDR3 has 16 amino acids. Together with reference TRBV11-2 and TRBJ2-7, the CDR3 gives the full variable domain: EAGVAQSPRYKIIEKRQSVAFWCNPISGHATLYWYQQILGQGPKLLIQFQNNGVVDDSQLPKDRFSAERLKGVDSTLKIQPAKLEDSAVYLCASSLPGGTAAGEQYFGPGTRLTVT.

The chain combines TRBV5-1 with TRBJ2-4, with TRBD1 matching over 10 bases. Germline trimming cut 0 bases from V and 1 base from J; bases unmatched to any gene: 4. The CDR3 spans 17 residues. From germline, CDR1 is SGHRS and CDR2 YFSETQ. The CDR3 nucleotides read TGCGCCAGCAGCTTGGGGGGGACAGGGGAGGCCAAAAACATTCAGTACTTC. Amino acid sequence: CASSLGGTGEAKNIQYF.

V usage is TRBV7-9 and J usage is TRBJ1-3; D unresolved. Trimming removed 1 base from V and 1 base from J, with 8 bases in between. This CDR3 contains 15 residues. Germline-derived CDR1 and CDR2 are SEHNR and FQNEAQ (reference sequence). CDR3 in DNA: TGTGCCAGCAGCTTAGTACTAGGATCTGGAAACACCATATATTTT. This gives the protein CASSLVLGSGNTIYF.

The V and J genes are TRBV7-8 and TRBJ1-1; 9 bases fit TRBD1. In germline, CDR1 is SGHVS, CDR2 FQNEAQ. The ends lost 1 base at V and 5 bases at J; junction bases unmatched: 2. This CDR3 comprises 14 residues. CDR3 DNA: TGTGCCAGCAGCTTAGTACAGGGGGCAACTGAAGCTTTCTTT. Its protein product is CASSLVQGATEAFF.

The V gene is TRBV11-2, the J gene TRBJ1-2; D possibly corresponds to TRBD1 (6 bases). Germline V gene data show CDR1 as SGHAT and CDR2 as FQNNGV. The CDR3 has 13 residues. The V end lost 1 base, the J end lost 8 bases, and 11 bases lay between the germline ends. Written as DNA, the CDR3 is TGTGCCAGCAGCTTAGCCGGCAGGGGAGGCTACACCTTC. Translating gives CASSLAGRGGYTF.

The chain combines TRBV5-7 with TRBJ1-5; 8 bases are shared with TRBD1. TRBV5-7 counts as an open reading frame of uncertain function. The V gene end was trimmed by 6 bases and the J gene end by 3 bases; junction bases not matched to a gene: 11. This CDR3 comprises 16 residues. The CDR3 DNA follows: TGTGCCAGCATCGGAGCAGGGGGCCCCCTCAATCAGCCCCAGCATTTT. It translates to CASIGAGGPLNQPQHF.

V gene TRBV7-9 combines with J gene TRBJ2-2; D unclear. The CDR3 consists of 12 residues. From germline, CDR1 is SEHNR and CDR2 FQNEAQ (reference sequence). The V and J ends lost 11 bases and 6 bases respectively, with 13 bases between them. The CDR3 protein is CAPEEVPGELFF. CDR3 DNA sequence: TGTGCCCCCGAAGAGGTTCCCGGGGAGCTGTTTTTT.

The chain employs TRBV14 and TRBJ2-7; 8 nucleotides match TRBD2. In germline, CDR1 is SGHDN, CDR2 FVKESK. The trim removed 3 bases at V and 2 bases at J, leaving 3 bases unmatched. The CDR3 is made up of 14 amino acids. The CDR3 here is CASSHGTRPYEQYV. CDR3 coding DNA: TGTGCCAGCAGCCACGGGACTAGACCCTACGAGCAGTACGTC.

The V and J genes are TRBV5-4 and TRBJ2-7; 7 positions match TRBD1. Germline trimming cut 3 bases from V and 6 bases from J; bases unmatched to any gene: 6. The CDR3 is made up of 13 amino acids. Germline lookup yields CDR1 SGHNT and CDR2 YYREEE (reference sequence). The CDR3 DNA sequence: TGTGCCAGCAGCTCAATTGACAGGGCCGAGCAGTACGTC. Its translation is CASSSIDRAEQYV.

The chain couples TRBV7-3 to TRBJ1-1; D is uncertain. Trimming shortened V by 3 bases and J by 1 base, and 3 bases separated the two germline ends. The length of the CDR3 is 12 residues. CDR1 is SGHTA, CDR2 FQGTGA, per germline. The CDR3 spells CASSFGNTEAFF. CDR3 in DNA: TGTGCCAGCAGCTTCGGGAACACTGAAGCTTTCTTT.

The chain is built from TRBV7-6 and TRBJ2-1, with 11 bases that match TRBD2. The V segment lost 8 bases and the J segment 4 bases; nucleotides outside the gene matches: 7. The CDR3 spans 15 residues. Germline V gives CDR1 SGHVS, CDR2 FNYEAQ. The CDR3 DNA follows: TGTGCCAGCTCATTAGCGGGAGGGACATACAATGAGCAGTTCTTC. Amino acids: CASSLAGGTYNEQFF. The full variable domain, with the rest looked up from reference TRBV7-6 and TRBJ2-1, is GAGVSQSPRYKVTKRGQDVALRCDPISGHVSLYWYRQALGQGPEFLTYFNYEAQQDKSGLPNDRFSAERPEGSISTLTIQRTEQRDSAMYRCASSLAGGTYNEQFFGPGTRLTVL.

The V call is TRBV2, the J call TRBJ1-6; possible D gene TRBD1, 5 bases. The CDR3 sequence is 15 residues long. Trimming left V 6 bases short and J 7 bases short, with 16 bases between. The germline gives CDR1 SNHLY, CDR2 FYNNEI. The CDR3 loop reads CASSGGGMRNSPLHF. The CDR3 nucleotides read TGTGCCAGCAGCGGGGGAGGCATGAGGAATTCACCCCTCCACTTT.

The chain employs TRBV6-6 and TRBJ2-7; 7 nucleotides line up with TRBD2. Trimming cost V 8 bases and J 4 bases; bases outside gene matches: 2. Per the germline V gene, CDR1 is MNHNY and CDR2 is SVGAGI (reference sequence). This CDR3 has 11 residues. Here the CDR3 reads CASGREYEQYF. CDR3 nucleotide sequence: TGTGCCAGCGGGAGGGAGTACGAGCAGTACTTC.

This rearrangement joins TRBV2 to TRBJ2-3, with D unclear. Germline-derived CDR1 and CDR2 are SNHLY and FYNNEI. Trimming shortened V by 2 bases and J by 2 bases, and 8 bases separated the two germline ends. The length of the CDR3 is 14 residues. CDR3 sequence reads: CASSEWQVTDTQYF. The DNA of the CDR3 is TGTGCCAGCAGTGAATGGCAGGTCACAGATACGCAGTATTTT.

This sequence joins TRBV11-2 and TRBJ1-2; 8 bases fit TRBD1. The J segment lost 7 bases and the V segment lost 5 bases, leaving 9 bases of the junction unmatched. The CDR3 contains 14 residues. From germline, CDR1 is SGHAT and CDR2 FQNNGV. CDR3 in DNA: TGTGCCAGCAGCGGGACAGGCGCCGCGGGTGGCTACACCTTC. This translates into CASSGTGAAGGYTF.

This rearrangement joins TRBV25-1 to TRBJ2-2; TRBD2 aligns across 8 bases. The germline gives CDR1 MGHDK, CDR2 SYGVNS. The CDR3 loop spans 18 amino acids. Trimming at V came to 4 bases and at J to 1 base, leaving 11 bases not matched to a gene. CDR3 sequence reads: CASSGPLLAAMNTGELFF. Written as DNA, the CDR3 is TGTGCCAGCAGTGGCCCCCTACTAGCGGCAATGAACACCGGGGAGCTGTTTTTT.

The gene calls are TRBV5-1 and TRBJ1-2; TRBD1 matches at 7 bases. Germline V lookup: CDR1 SGHRS, CDR2 YFSETQ. The CDR3 extends over 13 amino acids. J gave up 6 bases and V 0 bases, and 2 bases lay outside the gene matches. The CDR3: CASSLEGGDGYTF. CDR3 DNA: TGCGCCAGCAGCTTGGAAGGGGGCGATGGCTACACCTTC. Full variable domain (rest looked up from reference TRBV5-1 and TRBJ1-2): KAGVTQTPRYLIKTRGQQVTLSCSPISGHRSVSWYQQTPGQGLQFLFEYFSETQRNKGNFPGRFSGRQFSNSRSEMNVSTLELGDSALYLCASSLEGGDGYTFGSGTRLTVV.